The 6 T cell receptor beta chains reported below all come from one sample, sequenced in a study of cytomegalovirus exposure and HLA in healthy donors. 60 Vbeta and 13 Jbeta primers were used in PCR. Some clones are missing from TCRdb's copy, which holds only in-frame ones; the method was immunoSEQ multiplex PCR. The repertoire includes about 140,000 clones, approximately 80% of them detected once, and around 3.7% sits in the top ten. The source material was PBMCs. The receptors here all came from a man between 18 and 29 years old in good health and CMV-seronegative.

This clone was counted a single time. The chain carries TRBV5-1 and TRBJ1-1; possible D gene TRBD1, 5 bases. The V end was cut by 5 bases, the J end by 4 bases, with 15 bases between. The length of the CDR3 is 14 residues. The germline V gene encodes CDR1 SGHRS and CDR2 YFSETQ. The CDR3 protein is CASSQRSGGTEAFF. The CDR3 region has the DNA TGCGCCAGCAGTCAAAGGTCGGGGGGCACTGAAGCTTTCTTT.

The genes are TRBV2 and TRBJ1-2; possible D gene TRBD1, 6 bases. The germline V gene encodes CDR1 SNHLY and CDR2 FYNNEI. Trimming removed 7 bases at V and 2 bases at J, with 11 bases between. The CDR3 covers 13 residues. This CDR3 reads CASNGQSNYGYTF. The CDR3 nucleotides are TGTGCCAGCAACGGACAGTCCAACTATGGCTACACCTTC. The variable domain in full, completed from reference TRBV2 and TRBJ1-2, reads EPEVTQTPSHQVTQMGQEVILRCVPISNHLYFYWYRQILGQKVEFLVSFYNNEISEKSEIFDDQFSVERPDGSNFTLKIRSTKLEDSAMYFCASNGQSNYGYTFGSGTRLTVV.

The J gene is TRBJ1-1, the V gene TRBV30; a weak D match, TRBD1 (6 bases). This CDR3 contains 16 residues. Germline-derived CDR1 and CDR2 are GTSNPN and SVGIG (reference sequence). V lost 0 bases and J lost 0, with 14 bases in between. The DNA of the CDR3 is TGTGCCTGGAGTGTATTGGGGGCTTCAATGAACACTGAAGCTTTCTTT. Its protein product is CAWSVLGASMNTEAFF. The entire variable domain, with the rest obtained from reference TRBV30 and TRBJ1-1, is as follows: SQTIHQWPATLVQPVGSPLSLECTVEGTSNPNLYWYRQAAGRGLQLLFYSVGIGQISSEVPQNLSASRPQDRQFILSSKKLLLSDSGFYLCAWSVLGASMNTEAFFGQGTRLTVV.

This clone has more than one count but fewer than ten. This chain joins TRBV30 and TRBJ2-2, with a weak D call TRBD2 (7 bases). The V gene's germline CDR1 is GTSNPN and CDR2 SVGIG (reference sequence). V was clipped by 4 bases and J by 5 bases, with 17 bases between them. The CDR3 has 15 residues. As DNA, the CDR3 is TGTGCCTGGATAGGGGGGGCTGGGGGTACCGGGGAGCTGTTTTTT. It codes for CAWIGGAGGTGELFF.

The rearrangement links TRBV5-6 to TRBJ2-5; a possible D gene is TRBD2 (6 bases). Near its end, the DNA agrees better with TRBJ2-7, so the J call may be wrong. Germline V lookup: CDR1 SGHDT, CDR2 YYEEEE. CDR3 size: 15 residues. The CDR3 DNA follows: TGTGCCAGCAGCTTGCCCGGGAGTCCGTCCTACGAGCAGTACTTC. It codes for CASSLPGSPSYEQYF.

The chain recombines TRBV7-8 with TRBJ2-3, with 8 bases fitting TRBD1. With 2 bases clipped from V and 4 bases from J, the junction kept 5 bases outside the gene matches. The germline V gene has CDR1 SGHVS and CDR2 FQNEAQ. The CDR3 loop spans 15 amino acids. The CDR3 coding sequence is TGTGCCAGCAGCTTATCCCCAGGGGGCCCAGATACGCAGTATTTT. Its protein is CASSLSPGGPDTQYF.